This TCR beta chain appears in the sequencing data of a study of T cell repertoires in cytomegalovirus infection. Study background: HLA-B-restricted CMV epitopes that are well studied were used alongside recently identified HLA-C-restricted ones. Both a matching HLA type and CMV infection were indicated by public TCR beta signatures. General observations from the study: The cumulative frequency of public TCR beta families identified carriers of CMV plus the relevant HLA. The ex vivo response showed dominance by HLA-C-restricted CMV-specific TCR beta clonotypes.

About this clonotype: Its antigen is still unknown.

CDR1 LGHDT and CDR2 YNNKEL come from the germline V gene (reference sequence). The germline V and J ends were trimmed by 0 bases and 6 bases, with 21 bases remaining between them. The CDR3 loop spans 19 amino acids. Using its own MiXCR run on the reads, TCRdb lists one record per CDR3 protein. The sample has some 920,000 distinct CDR3 sequences; around 30% are singletons. This TCR derives from a human donor in good health (CMV status not recorded). Some clones in this sample may be carry-over from other donors' samples. Sequenced material: cultured CD8+ T cells from PBMCs, taken from culture after CMV antigen stimulation. The genes are TRBV3-1 and TRBJ1-6; D is ambiguous. The CDR3 DNA sequence: TGTGCCAGCAGCCAAGAATTCATATTAGGACCGACGGTTAATTCACCCCTCCACTTT. Translation gives CASSQEFILGPTVNSPLHF.